The 7 T cell receptor beta chains below all came from one sample that was sequenced in a study of cytomegalovirus exposure and HLA in healthy donors. PCR used 60 Vbeta primers and 13 Jbeta primers. The method was immunoSEQ multiplex PCR; TCRdb's version includes in-frame clones alone and lacks a portion of them. The sample has 60,000 to 75,000 clones, less than 90% seen once; the top ten hold approximately 11%. The sequencing sample was made of PBMCs. The receptors derive from a female donor in good health and CMV-seronegative.

In this sample, this clone turned up once. This sequence joins TRBV28 and TRBJ2-5, with 10 bases identical to TRBD2. CDR3 length equals 17 residues. Germline assignment: CDR1 MDHEN and CDR2 SYDVKM. Trimming at V came to 3 bases and at J to 5 bases, leaving 12 bases not matched to a gene. The chain's CDR3 is CASSFPIGLAGAETQYF. CDR3 nucleotides: TGTGCCAGCAGTTTTCCCATCGGCCTAGCGGGAGCGGAGACCCAGTACTTC.

The J gene is TRBJ2-2, the V gene TRBV27; D is possibly TRBD1 (5 bases). This CDR3 spans 16 amino acids. V shed 2 bases and J shed 2 bases, with 12 bases lying between them. CDR1 is MNHEY and CDR2 is SMNVEV in the germline V gene (reference sequence). For the CDR3, the DNA is TGTGCCAGCAGTTTAAGGGGCAGCTTTAACACCGGGGAGCTGTTTTTT. The encoded protein is CASSLRGSFNTGELFF.

The chain employs TRBV27 and TRBJ1-6, with TRBD1 identical over 9 bases. Germline CDR1 is MNHEY and CDR2 is SMNVEV (reference sequence). V was pared by 2 bases and J by 7 bases, with 0 bases of the junction left unmatched. CDR3 size: 14 residues. Here the CDR3 DNA reads TGTGCCAGCAGTTTAGACAGGGGGAATTCACCCCTCCACTTT. This codes for CASSLDRGNSPLHF.

The CDR3 protein is CASSPGTSGQYF. Here the CDR3 DNA reads TGTGCCAGCAGCCCGGGGACTAGCGGGCAGTACTTC. The chain links TRBV11-2 to TRBJ2-5; 12 bases line up with TRBD2. Germline CDR1 reads SGHAT; CDR2 reads FQNNGV. There are 12 residues in the CDR3. V was pared by 5 bases and J by 11 bases, with 3 bases of the junction left unmatched.

This chain links TRBV5-6 with TRBJ2-7; 7 bases map to TRBD1. The CDR3 extends over 12 amino acids. From germline, CDR1 is SGHDT and CDR2 YYEEEE. J was trimmed by 4 bases and V by 4 bases; bases with no gene match: 2. CDR3: CASSLGQYEQYF. The CDR3, as DNA: TGTGCCAGCAGCCTGGGACAGTACGAGCAGTACTTC.

The CDR3, as DNA: TGCGCCAGCAGCCAATACGGGGGGACTAGGGTTTTGGATGAGCAGTTCTTC. Protein: CASSQYGGTRVLDEQFF. V gene TRBV4-3 combines with J gene TRBJ2-1; TRBD2 matches at 8 bases. The J segment lost 8 bases and the V segment lost 2 bases, leaving 14 bases of the junction unmatched. Germline V lookup: CDR1 LGHNA, CDR2 YSLEER. The CDR3 totals 17 residues.

This clone appeared once. V gene TRBV5-1 combines with J gene TRBJ1-1; 7 positions agree with TRBD1. V trimming: 2 bases; J trimming: 0 bases; junction bases outside the gene matches: 7. The CDR3 has 16 residues. Germline CDR1 and CDR2: SGHRS and YFSETQ. The CDR3 protein is CASSLDRALLNTEAFF. CDR3 in DNA: TGCGCCAGCAGCTTAGACAGGGCCCTTCTGAACACTGAAGCTTTCTTT.